The 32 T cell receptor beta chains below were found in one sample sequenced in a study of identical twins. TCRdb redid the calling of the 5' RACE reads with MiXCR, one entry per CDR3 protein. The sample has approximately 890,000 distinct CDR3 sequences; around 12% are singletons. These same records also appear under a second study, on yellow fever vaccine responses in identical twins.

Source material: PBMCs. The receptors derive from a woman aged 18-35 years in good health.

This clonotype was counted between two and nine times. The chain links TRBV10-3 to TRBJ2-5; the match to TRBD2 covers 13 bases. V dropped 6 bases and J dropped 5; count of bases not matched to a gene: 12. Germline V gene lookup returns CDR1 ENHRY and CDR2 SYGVKD. CDR3 length: 17 amino acids. CDR3 region: CAISSGLAGDVWETQYF. The CDR3 DNA follows: TGTGCCATCAGCTCCGGACTAGCGGGAGACGTTTGGGAGACCCAGTACTTC.

The chain carries TRBV20-1 and TRBJ2-5; no clear D gene. CDR1 and CDR2 from the germline V gene are DFQATT and SNEGSKA (reference sequence). The CDR3 is 13 amino acids. Trimming removed 2 bases from V and 0 bases from J, with 7 bases in between. In DNA, the CDR3 is TGCAGTGCTAGAAAAGACTACCAAGAGACCCAGTACTTC. This sequence encodes CSARKDYQETQYF.

Only a few counts were recorded for this clonotype. V usage is TRBV11-2 and J usage is TRBJ1-1; D not resolved. There are 14 residues in the CDR3. The germline V and J ends were trimmed by 3 bases and 1 base, with 9 bases remaining between them. Looked up from germline, CDR1 is SGHAT and CDR2 is FQNNGV. The CDR3 DNA reads as TGTGCCAGCAGCTTGGAACAGAGGAACACTGAAGCTTTCTTT. It encodes CASSLEQRNTEAFF.

This clonotype was seen only a few times. J is TRBJ2-5 and V is TRBV20-1; 8 positions agree with TRBD2. The length of the CDR3 is 16 residues. With 3 bases clipped from V and 1 base from J, the junction kept 10 bases outside the gene matches. The germline V gene has CDR1 DFQATT and CDR2 SNEGSKA (reference sequence). Here the CDR3 DNA reads TGCAGTGCTAGTTTTATTCGGGGGGGGGGCCAAGAGACCCAGTACTTC. Encoded protein: CSASFIRGGGQETQYF.

This chain uses TRBV14 with TRBJ1-1; D is unclear. V shed 3 bases and J shed 8 bases, with 16 bases lying between them. The CDR3 loop spans 14 amino acids. CDR1 SGHDN and CDR2 FVKESK come from the germline V gene. CDR3 protein: CASSHERRMREAFF. CDR3 bases: TGTGCCAGCAGCCATGAAAGACGGATGAGAGAAGCTTTCTTT.

This clonotype was observed a few times. The V and J genes are TRBV10-3 and TRBJ2-7; D gene unclear. The CDR3 covers 14 residues. V was cut by 0 bases and J by 0 bases, with 6 bases left in between. Germline CDR1 and CDR2: ENHRY and SYGVKD. The CDR3, as DNA: TGTGCCATCAGTGAGTCAGCCAGCTCCTACGAGCAGTACTTC. It encodes CAISESASSYEQYF.

This clonotype was counted only a few times. This chain uses TRBV21-1 with TRBJ1-5. TRBV21-1 is flagged as a pseudogene. CDR3 length equals 11 residues. The CDR3 protein is CASMEDQPQHF. The CDR3 region has the DNA TGTGCCAGCATGGAGGATCAGCCCCAGCATTTT.

The rearrangement links TRBV3-1 to TRBJ2-1; D might be TRBD2 (5 bases). Trimming left V 2 bases short and J 6 bases short, with 14 bases between. This CDR3 region has 15 residues. The germline V gene encodes CDR1 LGHDT and CDR2 YNNKEL (reference sequence). The CDR3 reads CASSQRDLASNEQFF. DNA of the CDR3: TGTGCCAGCAGCCAAAGGGATCTAGCTTCCAATGAGCAGTTCTTC.

In the case of this clonotype: One end of the junction varies from germline; a read error may be responsible. This chain connects TRBV18 to TRBJ2-7, with D maybe TRBD1 (9 bases). The CDR3 runs to 16 residues. Per germline, CDR1 KGHSH and CDR2 LQKENI. CDR3 sequence reads: CASSPQGQGIGTSSDF. The CDR3 DNA follows: TGTGCCAGCTCACCTCAGGGACAGGGCATAGGGACTAGTTCTGACTTC.

This clonotype was counted only a few times. The chain uses TRBV24-1 and TRBJ2-2; D perhaps matches TRBD1 (5 bases). CDR1 KGHDR and CDR2 SFDVKD come from the germline V gene. CDR3 length: 16 residues. Trimming left V 2 bases short and J 2 bases short, with 11 bases between. CDR3 in amino acids: CATSDWGGKNTGELFF. CDR3 DNA sequence: TGTGCCACCAGTGATTGGGGCGGAAAAAACACCGGGGAGCTGTTTTTT.

This clonotype showed up many times. The chain has TRBV4-1 and TRBJ2-1; the match to TRBD2 covers 14 bases. The CDR3 totals 16 residues. Germline CDR1 reads MGHRA; CDR2 reads YSYEKL. With V trimmed by 1 base and J by 9 bases, 5 bases remained unmatched. CDR3 loop: CASSQAGTSGGGEQFF. CDR3 sequence (DNA): TGCGCCAGCAGCCAAGCCGGGACTAGCGGGGGAGGTGAGCAGTTCTTC.

This chain links TRBV20-1 with TRBJ1-2; 10 nucleotides align to TRBD1. V trimming: 1 base; J trimming: 6 bases; junction bases outside the gene matches: 8. This CDR3 contains 15 residues. Germline CDR1 and CDR2: DFQATT and SNEGSKA (reference sequence). The CDR3 nucleotides read TGCAGTGCTAGAGGCGGGGACAGGGGATTTGATGGCTACACCTTC. Its translation is CSARGGDRGFDGYTF.

This chain links TRBV18 with TRBJ2-7; weak D call: TRBD1 (6 bases). The germline gives CDR1 KGHSH, CDR2 LQKENI. This CDR3 comprises 14 residues. Trimming removed 1 base from V and 2 bases from J, with 9 bases in between. CDR3 in DNA: TGTGCCAGCTCACCACGGACAGTGGCCTACGAGCAGTACGTC. This translates into CASSPRTVAYEQYV.

There are a few counts of this clonotype. This chain joins TRBV6-1 and TRBJ2-7, with a weak D call TRBD2 (5 bases). Between the trimmed V and J ends, which lost 7 bases and 0 bases, there was a span of 16 bases. Germline-derived CDR1 and CDR2 are MNHNS and SASEGT. The CDR3 is 15 residues long. Here the CDR3 DNA reads TGTGCCAGCACCAAAGGTAGGGAGAGCTCCTACGAGCAGTACTTC. Protein sequence: CASTKGRESSYEQYF.

The J gene is TRBJ2-3, the V gene TRBV5-6; 7 bases are a match to TRBD2. The ends lost 6 bases at V and 0 bases at J; junction bases unmatched: 10. In germline, CDR1 is SGHDT, CDR2 YYEEEE. The CDR3 is made up of 16 amino acids. Here the CDR3 DNA reads TGTGCCAGCACCCGAAGGCGGGACTATAGCACAGATACGCAGTATTTT. Encoded protein: CASTRRRDYSTDTQYF. The whole variable domain, remainder taken from reference TRBV5-6 and TRBJ2-3, is DAGVTQSPTHLIKTRGQQVTLRCSPKSGHDTVSWYQQALGQGPQFIFQYYEEEERQRGNFPDRFSGHQFPNYSSELNVNALLLGDSALYLCASTRRRDYSTDTQYFGPGTRLTVL.

This clonotype was seen more than once but under ten times. The chain has TRBV20-1 and TRBJ1-2; no firm D call. The length of the CDR3 is 17 residues. The V and J ends lost 0 bases and 8 bases respectively, with 25 bases between them. Germline CDR1 is DFQATT and CDR2 is SNEGSKA (reference sequence). CDR3 sequence: CSARDRASALPGVGYTF. Written as DNA, the CDR3 is TGCAGTGCTAGAGATAGAGCCAGCGCCCTGCCAGGCGTCGGCTACACCTTC.

The chain links TRBV27 to TRBJ2-3, with D unclear. The CDR3 runs to 12 residues. The V end was cut by 6 bases, the J end by 6 bases, with 10 bases between. The germline V gene has CDR1 MNHEY and CDR2 SMNVEV (reference sequence). The DNA of the CDR3 is TGTGCCAGCAGCAGATTAGCTGATACGCAGTATTTT. It codes for CASSRLADTQYF.

V is TRBV20-1 and J is TRBJ2-3; 10 bases are a match to TRBD2. Germline-derived CDR1 and CDR2 are DFQATT and SNEGSKA (reference sequence). The CDR3 has 15 amino acids. After removal of 5 bases from V and 6 bases from J, the junction contained 11 bases not matched to a gene. CDR3 region: CSAASSGRFLDTQYF. CDR3 sequence (DNA): TGCAGTGCTGCTAGTAGCGGGAGGTTTTTGGATACGCAGTATTTT.

This clonotype was detected a few times. The chain recombines TRBV7-9 with TRBJ1-1, with 10 bases aligning to TRBD1. With 0 bases clipped from V and 6 bases from J, the junction kept 7 bases outside the gene matches. The CDR3 totals 16 residues. Germline lookup yields CDR1 SEHNR and CDR2 FQNEAQ (reference sequence). The CDR3 DNA is TGTGCCAGCAGCTTAGCGGGGACAGGGGAGTTCGCTGAAGCTTTCTTT. Protein: CASSLAGTGEFAEAFF.

This clonotype showed up just a few times. This sequence joins TRBV6-1 and TRBJ2-1, with D possibly being TRBD2 (7 bases). Germline V gene lookup returns CDR1 MNHNS and CDR2 SASEGT. V lost 5 bases and J 4 bases, leaving 15 bases between the germline ends. The length of the CDR3 is 15 residues. The CDR3 region is CASSTSSGTYNEQFF. For the CDR3, the DNA is TGTGCCAGCAGTACCTCAAGCGGGACATACAATGAGCAGTTCTTC.

This clonotype came up many times. This chain joins TRBV20-1 and TRBJ2-3; D is ambiguous. V was pared by 1 base and J by 3 bases, with 8 bases between. Per the germline V gene, CDR1 is DFQATT and CDR2 is SNEGSKA (reference sequence). This CDR3 contains 13 residues. CDR3 sequence reads: CSARGGGTDTQYF. DNA for the CDR3: TGCAGTGCTAGAGGGGGTGGTACAGATACGCAGTATTTT.

This clonotype was counted only a few times. V gene TRBV12-3 or TRBV12-4 combines with J gene TRBJ1-2, with D hard to call. This CDR3 has 13 amino acids. Between the trimmed V and J ends, which lost 3 bases and 8 bases, there was a span of 13 bases. The DNA of the CDR3 is TGTGCCAGCAGTTTCCCAGGCTTGGAAGGCTACACCTTC. Protein: CASSFPGLEGYTF.

In its sample, this clonotype was seen a few times. The chain uses TRBV29-1 and TRBJ2-3; tentatively, D is TRBD1 (5 bases). This CDR3 comprises 17 residues. With 7 bases removed from V and 1 base from J, the gap between germline ends came to 24 bases. Germline lookup yields CDR1 SQVTM and CDR2 ANQGSEA. CDR3 bases: TGCAGCGCCCAGCTTGGGGCATCGAGACCCGGCACAGATACGCAGTATTTT. Residues: CSAQLGASRPGTDTQYF.

This clonotype was recorded a few times. V is TRBV12-3 or TRBV12-4 and J is TRBJ2-1, with D possibly matching TRBD1 (6 bases). V was pared by 5 bases and J by 6 bases, with 14 bases between. The CDR3 is 14 amino acids. CDR3 nucleotides: TGTGCCAGCAGTATACAACAGGGATTCAATGAGCAGTTCTTC. It is translated as CASSIQQGFNEQFF.

V usage is TRBV7-9 and J usage is TRBJ1-1; 7 bases map to TRBD1. Germline CDR1 and CDR2: SEHNR and FQNEAQ (reference sequence). This CDR3 is built from 15 residues. J lost 0 bases, V lost 3 bases, and 4 bases had no gene match. CDR3 residues: CASSFRDRLNTEAFF. Written as DNA, the CDR3 is TGTGCCAGCAGCTTCCGGGACAGACTGAACACTGAAGCTTTCTTT.

This clonotype was seen more than once but under ten times. The rearrangement uses TRBV19 and TRBJ1-5; TRBD1 might be the D (5 bases). Trimming pared 3 bases from V and 2 bases from J, leaving 14 bases between. The CDR3 extends over 16 amino acids. Germline V CDR1 and CDR2: LNHDA, SQIVND (reference sequence). The CDR3 DNA is TGTGCCAGTAGTATGTTGGGGTCGGGGGGCAATCAGCCCCAGCATTTT. Translated: CASSMLGSGGNQPQHF.

This clonotype showed up just a few times. The rearrangement links TRBV12-3 or TRBV12-4 to TRBJ1-5; maybe TRBD1 (6 bases). Trimming shortened V by 8 bases and J by 5 bases, and 19 bases separated the two germline ends. The CDR3 extends over 15 amino acids. The CDR3 spells CASGPRRGMDQPQHF. DNA for the CDR3: TGTGCCAGCGGCCCCCGAAGGGGGATGGATCAGCCCCAGCATTTT.

This clonotype was seen ten or more times. In DNA form, the CDR3 reads TGTGCCAGCAGCTTAGGTCCGCAGGGGCGCGAGCAGTACTTC. It yields the protein CASSLGPQGREQYF. The chain has TRBV7-9 and TRBJ2-7, with a possible D match to TRBD1 (6 bases). In germline, CDR1 is SEHNR, CDR2 FQNEAQ (reference sequence). Trimming cost V 1 base and J 6 bases, with 13 bases left between them. This CDR3 is 14 amino acids long.

This clonotype was seen more than once but under ten times. The rearrangement links TRBV4-2 to TRBJ2-1; the D gene could be TRBD1 or TRBD2 (5 bases each). V was cut by 1 base and J by 8 bases, with 15 bases left in between. The germline V gene encodes CDR1 LGHNA and CDR2 YNFKEQ. This CDR3 is 15 amino acids long. CDR3 residues: CASSQGVGELDEQFF. CDR3 bases: TGTGCCAGCAGCCAAGGAGTGGGGGAGTTGGATGAGCAGTTCTTC.

V is TRBV6-2 or TRBV6-3 and J is TRBJ2-7, with TRBD2 matching over 10 bases. Per germline, CDR1 MNHEY and CDR2 SVGEGT. V trimming: 8 bases; J trimming: 3 bases; junction bases outside the gene matches: 19. CDR3 size: 18 residues. The CDR3 DNA is TGTGCCAGCTCCAGCCCAGCGGGAGGGCTCTGGGAGCTCTACGAGCAGTACTTC. Translation gives CASSSPAGGLWELYEQYF.

There are a few counts of this clonotype. J is TRBJ2-2 and V is TRBV24-1, with D possibly called TRBD1 or TRBD2 (5 bases each). Per germline, CDR1 KGHDR and CDR2 SFDVKD. CDR3 length: 18 amino acids. Trimming left V 0 bases short and J 4 bases short, with 17 bases between. CDR3 sequence (DNA): TGTGCCACCAGTGATTTGCAGCCTGCAGAGGGGAGCACCGGGGAGCTGTTTTTT. Translated: CATSDLQPAEGSTGELFF.

The chain is built from TRBV2 and TRBJ1-6, with 8 bases matching TRBD1. Germline CDR1 SNHLY, CDR2 FYNNEI. V lost 6 bases to trimming and J lost 6 bases; unmatched junction nucleotides: 7. The length of the CDR3 is 15 residues. As DNA, the CDR3 is TGTGCCAGCAGCCTATCGACAGGGGCTAATTCACCCCTCCACTTT. Protein sequence: CASSLSTGANSPLHF. Filled out from reference TRBV2 and TRBJ1-6, the complete variable domain reads EPEVTQTPSHQVTQMGQEVILRCVPISNHLYFYWYRQILGQKVEFLVSFYNNEISEKSEIFDDQFSVERPDGSNFTLKIRSTKLEDSAMYFCASSLSTGANSPLHFGNGTRLTVT.